Presented here are 28 T cell receptor beta chains from one specimen sequenced in a study of response to subunit inactivated influenza vaccine. Via MiXCR, TCRdb re-called the RT-PCR reads, giving one row per CDR3 protein. The sample carries under 950,000 distinct CDR3 sequences, around 20% recorded once. The sequenced sample was PBMCs from blood, obtained roughly 5 days after vaccination. All receptors come from a man aged 50 to 60 who received an inactivated influenza vaccine.

This clonotype was picked up a small number of times. This sequence joins TRBV5-1 and TRBJ2-3; possibly TRBD2 for D (5 bases). Trimming removed 7 bases from V and 0 bases from J, with 15 bases in between. The CDR3 contains 15 residues. From germline, CDR1 is SGHRS and CDR2 YFSETQ. CDR3 region: CASRETGFSTDTQYF. The CDR3 region has the DNA TGCGCCAGCCGCGAAACGGGATTTAGCACAGATACGCAGTATTTT.

This clonotype was detected only a few times. The chain couples TRBV3-1 to TRBJ2-1, with D unresolved. The germline gives CDR1 LGHDT, CDR2 YNNKEL (reference sequence). CDR3 length equals 14 residues. Trimming stripped 4 bases from V and 6 bases from J, with 13 bases between. The CDR3: CASSRGSIINEQFF. Written as DNA, the CDR3 is TGTGCCAGCAGCCGAGGATCAATCATCAATGAGCAGTTCTTC.

There are a few counts of this clonotype. V gene TRBV25-1 combines with J gene TRBJ2-1, with D possibly being TRBD1 or TRBD2 (6 bases each). V shed 3 bases and J shed 8 bases, with 20 bases lying between them. The germline V gene encodes CDR1 MGHDK and CDR2 SYGVNS. This CDR3 has 16 amino acids. The DNA for the CDR3 is TGTGCCAGCAGTGACCTCGGACCAAAGGGGGGAGATGAGCAGTTCTTC. This gives the protein CASSDLGPKGGDEQFF.

In its sample, this clonotype was seen many times. The rearrangement joins TRBV5-1 to TRBJ2-1; D gene uncertain. This CDR3 region has 13 residues. The V gene's germline CDR1 is SGHRS and CDR2 YFSETQ. Trimming removed 1 base from V and 5 bases from J, with 7 bases in between. CDR3 DNA sequence: TGCGCCAGCAGCTTGAACCAAAACAATGAGCAGTTCTTC. It specifies CASSLNQNNEQFF.

The chain joins TRBV9 to TRBJ2-1; 14 bases fit TRBD2. The CDR3 runs to 15 residues. Trimming took 3 bases from V and 7 from J; bases not matched to a gene: 3. The V gene's germline CDR1 is SGDLS and CDR2 YYNGEE. The CDR3 DNA is TGTGCCAGCAGCGAGAGGACTAGCGGGGGGAATGAGCAGTTCTTC. Its protein product is CASSERTSGGNEQFF.

The table lists this clonotype with a few counts. The chain has TRBV20-1 and TRBJ2-5; tentatively, D is TRBD2 (5 bases). The germline gives CDR1 DFQATT, CDR2 SNEGSKA (reference sequence). This CDR3 comprises 15 residues. Trimming took 0 bases from V and 4 from J, leaving 15 bases between them. The CDR3 region is CSARDPGGSGETQYF. The CDR3, as DNA: TGCAGTGCTAGAGATCCCGGCGGGTCGGGAGAGACCCAGTACTTC.

This clonotype was recorded a few times. This rearrangement joins TRBV15 to TRBJ1-2; D is undetermined. Germline V gene lookup returns CDR1 LNHNV and CDR2 YYDKDF (reference sequence). The V gene lost 2 bases and the J gene lost 0 bases, with 4 bases spanning the gap. The CDR3 extends over 13 amino acids. CDR3 coding DNA: TGTGCCACCAGCAGAAGAGCTAACTATGGCTACACCTTC. Translation: CATSRRANYGYTF.

This clonotype was detected only a few times. The chain is built from TRBV27 and TRBJ2-6; D gene uncertain. V was clipped by 1 base and J by 2 bases, with 6 bases between them. The V gene's germline CDR1 is MNHEY and CDR2 SMNVEV (reference sequence). The CDR3 runs to 15 residues. CDR3 sequence reads: CASSLYPPGANVLTF. CDR3 coding DNA: TGTGCCAGCAGTTTATACCCACCTGGGGCCAACGTCCTGACTTTC.

The rearrangement links TRBV12-3 or TRBV12-4 to TRBJ2-3; TRBD2 aligns across 11 bases. Trimming at V came to 10 bases and at J to 4 bases, leaving 4 bases not matched to a gene. This CDR3 region has 13 residues. CDR3 loop: CATTSGSPDTQYF. CDR3 in DNA: TGTGCCACTACTAGCGGGAGCCCAGATACGCAGTATTTT.

This clonotype was recorded at least ten times. This sequence joins TRBV27 and TRBJ2-1; D is possibly TRBD1 or TRBD2 (5 bases each). V lost 6 bases and J lost 6, with 18 bases in between. This CDR3 comprises 15 residues. CDR1 and CDR2 (germline): MNHEY, SMNVEV (reference sequence). The CDR3 DNA reads as TGTGCCAGCAGCCTACAGGTAGTGAGGGGCAATGAGCAGTTCTTC. Translation: CASSLQVVRGNEQFF.

The V call is TRBV10-3, the J call TRBJ2-3, with 8 bases aligning to TRBD2. In germline, CDR1 is ENHRY, CDR2 SYGVKD. CDR3 length equals 14 residues. Trimming took 7 bases from V and 5 from J; bases not matched to a gene: 8. The CDR3 sequence is CAIKERGIIDTQYF. The CDR3 coding sequence is TGTGCCATCAAGGAGCGGGGGATTATAGATACGCAGTATTTT.

A word on this clonotype: One base away lies a much larger clone, so this may be a sequencing read error. V usage is TRBV12-3 or TRBV12-4 and J usage is TRBJ2-1; 9 bases line up with TRBD1. The CDR3 is 13 amino acids. J lost 9 bases, V lost 6 bases, and 6 bases had no gene match. This CDR3 is CASSPDRGIEQFF. CDR3 DNA sequence: TGTGCCAGCAGCCCGGACAGGGGTATTGAGCAGTTCTTC.

This clonotype has a handful of counts. The rearrangement joins TRBV29-1 to TRBJ2-5, with 7 positions matching TRBD1. Looked up from germline, CDR1 is SQVTM and CDR2 is ANQGSEA. J was trimmed by 4 bases and V by 4 bases; bases with no gene match: 3. This CDR3 contains 12 residues. DNA for the CDR3: TGCAGCGTTGTCGGGACAGCAGAGACCCAGTACTTC. It is translated as CSVVGTAETQYF.

This clonotype has only a few counts. The rearrangement joins TRBV7-3 to TRBJ2-1; 10 bases agree with TRBD1. The V gene end was trimmed by 4 bases and the J gene end by 3 bases; junction bases not matched to a gene: 9. CDR3 size: 17 residues. Per germline, CDR1 SGHTA and CDR2 FQGTGA. CDR3 residues: CASSSSGTGAGYNEQFF. The DNA for the CDR3 is TGTGCCAGCAGCTCTTCCGGGACAGGGGCCGGCTACAATGAGCAGTTCTTC.

This clonotype has a count of ten or more. This chain uses TRBV29-1 with TRBJ2-1; D ambiguous. CDR1 is SQVTM and CDR2 is ANQGSEA in the germline V gene. CDR3 length equals 11 residues. Trimming cost V 3 bases and J 8 bases, with 8 bases left between them. Here the CDR3 reads CSVDNLYEQFF. The CDR3 DNA reads TGCAGCGTTGACAATCTTTATGAGCAGTTCTTC.

This clonotype was picked up a small number of times. V is TRBV30 and J is TRBJ2-5; D is unresolved. Germline values: CDR1 GTSNPN, CDR2 SVGIG (reference sequence). The CDR3 totals 14 residues. V was pared by 0 bases and J by 2 bases, with 10 bases between. CDR3 in amino acids: CAWSVTTTQETQYF. The CDR3 nucleotides are TGTGCCTGGAGTGTAACCACCACGCAAGAGACCCAGTACTTC.

This clonotype was detected a few times. The V call is TRBV29-1, the J call TRBJ2-3; 10 bases fit TRBD2. Germline CDR1 SQVTM, CDR2 ANQGSEA. V shed 7 bases, J shed 3 bases, and the junction held 19 bases outside the gene matches. This CDR3 is 18 amino acids long. The DNA of the CDR3 is TGCAGCGGTTCCGGGACTAGCGATTATTCGCCCACAACAGATACGCAGTATTTT. Protein: CSGSGTSDYSPTTDTQYF.

The table lists this clonotype with a few counts. This sequence joins TRBV27 and TRBJ2-5; D could derive from TRBD1 or TRBD2 (5 bases each). Germline CDR1 reads MNHEY; CDR2 reads SMNVEV (reference sequence). Trimming removed 5 bases from V and 3 bases from J, with 10 bases in between. This CDR3 region has 13 residues. The CDR3 loop reads CASSAGTEETQYF. In nucleotides, the CDR3 is TGTGCCAGCAGTGCCGGGACGGAAGAGACCCAGTACTTC.

This clonotype showed up just a few times. The chain recombines TRBV5-1 with TRBJ2-2, with 9 bases identical to TRBD1. With V trimmed by 4 bases and J by 3 bases, 7 bases remained unmatched. Germline CDR1 is SGHRS and CDR2 is YFSETQ. This CDR3 region has 16 residues. The CDR3 DNA is TGCGCCAGCAGCCCCCGGGACAGGGACTACACCGGGGAGCTGTTTTTT. Translation: CASSPRDRDYTGELFF. The full variable domain, in which reference TRBV5-1 and TRBJ2-2 provide the parts outside the CDR3, is KAGVTQTPRYLIKTRGQQVTLSCSPISGHRSVSWYQQTPGQGLQFLFEYFSETQRNKGNFPGRFSGRQFSNSRSEMNVSTLELGDSALYLCASSPRDRDYTGELFFGEGSRLTVL.

The genes are TRBV29-1 and TRBJ1-5; the match to TRBD1 covers 9 bases. Germline V gene sequence: CDR1 SQVTM, CDR2 ANQGSEA. The CDR3 contains 14 residues. Trimming removed 6 bases from V and 2 bases from J; junction bases left unmatched: 5. The CDR3, as DNA: TGCAGCGTCTCGACAGGGGGAGGCAATCAGCCCCAGCATTTT. It encodes CSVSTGGGNQPQHF.

V is TRBV20-1 and J is TRBJ1-2, with D unresolved. The CDR3 runs to 12 residues. Per the germline V gene, CDR1 is DFQATT and CDR2 is SNEGSKA (reference sequence). V shed 0 bases and J shed 5 bases, with 7 bases lying between them. DNA for the CDR3: TGCAGTGCTAGAGATTCCGGGTATGGCTACACCTTC. It specifies CSARDSGYGYTF.

V and J are TRBV18 and TRBJ2-3, with D unresolved. The germline V and J ends were trimmed by 6 bases and 2 bases, with 12 bases remaining between them. CDR1 KGHSH and CDR2 LQKENI come from the germline V gene. The CDR3 spans 14 residues. This CDR3 is CASSQNYYTDTQYF. CDR3 nucleotides: TGTGCCAGCTCCCAAAACTACTACACAGATACGCAGTATTTT.

The J gene is TRBJ2-4, the V gene TRBV18; D unresolved. Germline V gene lookup returns CDR1 KGHSH and CDR2 LQKENI. CDR3 length: 16 amino acids. Deletions cut 1 base from V and 6 bases from J, with 16 bases between. The CDR3 loop reads CASSPQSSHRVNIQYF. CDR3 bases: TGTGCCAGCTCACCACAGTCCAGTCATCGGGTAAACATTCAGTACTTC.

The J gene is TRBJ2-5, the V gene TRBV4-2; TRBD2 matches 11 bases. The CDR3 consists of 17 residues. V dropped 0 bases and J dropped 5; count of bases not matched to a gene: 8. The germline gives CDR1 LGHNA, CDR2 YNFKEQ. Here the CDR3 DNA reads TGTGCCAGCAGCCAAGATTGGGATAGCGGGAGGGTGGAGACCCAGTACTTC. Translated: CASSQDWDSGRVETQYF.

Concerning this clonotype itself: An end of the junction does not agree with germline; a read error may underlie this. The chain couples TRBV28 to TRBJ1-1; no firm D call. The V gene's germline CDR1 is MDHEN and CDR2 SYDVKM. The CDR3 covers 12 residues. The DNA for the CDR3 is TGTGCCAGCAGTCCCGTATTGTCTGAAGCTTACTTT. Translated, it gives CASSPVLSEAYF.

This clonotype was seen only a few times. The CDR3 reads CSARIAGAYEQYF. The CDR3 DNA sequence: TGCAGTGCTAGAATAGCGGGGGCCTACGAGCAGTACTTC. The V call is TRBV20-1, the J call TRBJ2-7; 9 bases fit TRBD2. With 2 bases clipped from V and 2 bases from J, the junction kept 1 base outside the gene matches. CDR1 is DFQATT, CDR2 SNEGSKA, per germline (reference sequence). CDR3 size: 13 residues.

This chain uses TRBV5-4 with TRBJ2-3; 7 bases align to TRBD1. V lost 0 bases to trimming and J lost 4 bases; unmatched junction nucleotides: 5. The CDR3 totals 15 residues. Per the germline V gene, CDR1 is SGHNT and CDR2 is YYREEE (reference sequence). CDR3 region: CASSLDSTGSDTQYF. The CDR3 region has the DNA TGTGCCAGCAGCTTGGATTCGACAGGGTCAGATACGCAGTATTTT.

The rearrangement joins TRBV4-1 to TRBJ1-1; no clear D gene. This CDR3 has 17 amino acids. V lost 4 bases and J 4 bases, leaving 22 bases between the germline ends. CDR1 MGHRA and CDR2 YSYEKL come from the germline V gene. CDR3 nucleotides: TGCGCCAGCAGCCTAGGCCGCCCGGGTTCGGGGAGCACTGAAGCTTTCTTT. It yields the protein CASSLGRPGSGSTEAFF.